The 12 T cell receptor beta chains below come from one sample, sequenced in a study of metastatic and nonmetastatic thyroid tumors. With MiXCR, TCRdb reprocessed the PCR reads. Found here are some 31,000 clones, 17% of them singletons; the top ten hold around 6.6%. Patients underwent thyroid surgery, and none had received any treatment before it. Sequencing used blood. The receptors shown here come from a female donor with papillary thyroid cancer or a benign thyroid nodule (not recorded which). Some clones in this sample may be carry-over from other donors' samples.

This clone came up many times. This rearrangement joins TRBV29-1 to TRBJ2-7; TRBD2 aligns across 9 bases. Germline CDR1 reads SQVTM; CDR2 reads ANQGSEA. The junction had 7 bases not matched to a gene; V was cut back by 0 bases and J by 4 bases. This CDR3 has 15 amino acids. Here the CDR3 reads CSVEDPHSGSYEQYF. CDR3 DNA sequence: TGCAGCGTTGAAGATCCCCATAGCGGGAGTTACGAGCAGTACTTC.

At least ten counts were recorded for this clone. The chain combines TRBV3-1 with TRBJ1-2, with a weak D call TRBD1 (6 bases). CDR3 length equals 16 residues. Trimming left V 0 bases short and J 4 bases short, with 15 bases between. Per the germline V gene, CDR1 is LGHDT and CDR2 is YNNKEL (reference sequence). As DNA, the CDR3 is TGTGCCAGCAGCCAAGATGCCCTACAGGGCTTCTATGGCTACACCTTC. It encodes CASSQDALQGFYGYTF.

This clone was seen many times. The chain links TRBV15 to TRBJ2-1; TRBD1 matches at 8 bases. The CDR3 extends over 15 amino acids. Germline V gene lookup returns CDR1 LNHNV and CDR2 YYDKDF (reference sequence). With 1 base clipped from V and 7 bases from J, the junction kept 6 bases outside the gene matches. The DNA for the CDR3 is TGTGCCACCAGCAGAGTCGGACAGGGAGGAAATGAGCAGTTCTTC. It codes for CATSRVGQGGNEQFF.

The table lists this clone with many counts. The chain uses TRBV6-1 and TRBJ2-4; tentative D call: TRBD2 (6 bases). CDR1 and CDR2 (germline): MNHNS, SASEGT. V gave up 2 bases and J gave up 0 bases, with 8 bases separating them. The CDR3 is 15 residues long. The CDR3 sequence is CASSEFGGAKNIQYF. CDR3 sequence (DNA): TGTGCCAGCAGTGAATTCGGGGGAGCCAAAAACATTCAGTACTTC.

By share of the sample, this clone is medium-sized. The chain is built from TRBV12-3 or TRBV12-4 and TRBJ2-7; the match to TRBD1 covers 9 bases. This CDR3 region has 14 residues. V lost 5 bases, J lost 6 bases, and 8 bases stayed unmatched. In DNA, the CDR3 is TGTGCCAGCAGTCCGGACAGGGGAAGGGGCGAGCAGTACTTC. It yields the protein CASSPDRGRGEQYF.

This clone occurred many times. The gene calls are TRBV5-8 and TRBJ2-7; TRBD1 matches 11 bases. This CDR3 has 15 residues. Trimming removed 9 bases from V and 5 bases from J; junction bases left unmatched: 13. The germline V gene encodes CDR1 SGHTS and CDR2 YDEGEE. The CDR3 DNA follows: TGTGCCAACCATAAACCGGGACAGGGGGTAAACGAGCAGTACTTC. It encodes CANHKPGQGVNEQYF.

This clone was seen ten or more times. The chain is built from TRBV7-6 and TRBJ2-1; perhaps D is TRBD1 or TRBD2 (5 bases each). This CDR3 has 13 amino acids. Trimming stripped 4 bases from V and 12 bases from J, with 16 bases between. Looked up from germline, CDR1 is SGHVS and CDR2 is FNYEAQ. In nucleotides, the CDR3 is TGTGCCAGCAGCTCAGCCGGGGCCGGTGGGCAGTTCTTC. Translation: CASSSAGAGGQFF. Together with reference TRBV7-6 and TRBJ2-1, the CDR3 gives the full variable domain: GAGVSQSPRYKVTKRGQDVALRCDPISGHVSLYWYRQALGQGPEFLTYFNYEAQQDKSGLPNDRFSAERPEGSISTLTIQRTEQRDSAMYRCASSSAGAGGQFFGPGTRLTVL.

This clone was observed many times. A read error may be the cause here, since a much bigger clone is one base away. This chain connects TRBV4-2 to TRBJ2-6; D possibly matches TRBD1 or TRBD2 (5 bases each). The CDR3 extends over 17 amino acids. Germline V gene lookup returns CDR1 LGHNA and CDR2 YNFKEQ. CDR3 sequence reads: CASSPGPPTSGANVLTF. The CDR3 coding sequence is TGTGCCAGCAGTCCGGGACCGCCAACCTCTGGGGCCAACGTCCTGACCTTC.

The chain uses TRBV7-3 and TRBJ2-1; no clear D gene. CDR1 is SGHTA, CDR2 FQGTGA, per germline. With 2 bases removed from V and 8 bases from J, the gap between germline ends came to 7 bases. There are 12 residues in the CDR3. The CDR3 bases are TGTGCCAGCAGCTTATACGCAGATGAGCAGTTCTTC. This encodes CASSLYADEQFF.

This clone was seen ten or more times. J is TRBJ1-3 and V is TRBV18; D call uncertain. Trimming shortened V by 6 bases and J by 0 bases, and 9 bases separated the two germline ends. The germline V gene has CDR1 KGHSH and CDR2 LQKENI. This CDR3 has 14 amino acids. CDR3 residues: CASSNSISGNTIYF. CDR3 nucleotides: TGTGCCAGCTCTAACAGCATCTCTGGAAACACCATATATTTT.

The chain is built from TRBV20-1 and TRBJ2-7; D ambiguous. Germline V CDR1 and CDR2: DFQATT, SNEGSKA (reference sequence). This CDR3 spans 15 amino acids. V lost 3 bases, J lost 5 bases, and 20 bases lay in between. The CDR3 spells CSASPLNPNLDEQYF. DNA for the CDR3: TGCAGTGCTAGCCCACTGAACCCAAACTTGGACGAGCAGTACTTC.

V and J are TRBV4-2 and TRBJ1-6; D perhaps matches TRBD1 (6 bases). Germline CDR1 reads LGHNA; CDR2 reads YNFKEQ. V was clipped by 1 base and J by 13 bases, with 23 bases between them. This CDR3 has 17 amino acids. CDR3 residues: CASSQGSFGGAGDPLHF. The CDR3 nucleotides are TGTGCCAGCAGCCAAGGGAGTTTCGGGGGGGCCGGGGACCCCCTCCACTTT.